This TCR beta chain was captured in a study of blood T cell repertoires in COVID-19. Study as a whole: The United States, Italy and Spain were the sources of the acute and convalescent COVID-19 samples. Nucleic acid was either cDNA or gDNA, and it came from T cells, B-cell-depleted T cells, or PBMCs.

This CDR3 is built from 11 residues. V dropped 1 base and J dropped 4 bases, with 4 bases sitting between them. Germline-derived CDR1 and CDR2 are DFQATT and SNEGSKA (reference sequence). Original data processing: Amplification with reference gene primers provided the estimates of nucleated cell counts. Libraries were prepared by immunoSEQ multiplex PCR; TCRdb keeps only in-frame clonotypes and omits some of them. The V and J calls and the clone size are those of that table, but D and trimming were determined from the DNA. The sample has roughly 100,000 clones, about 91% seen once. Input material: peripheral blood. The V call is TRBV20-1, the J call TRBJ1-1; D gene ambiguous. The receptor's source is a human donor in a cohort sampled during active COVID-19. CDR3 DNA sequence: TGCAGTGCTAGAGGCGGCACTGAAGCTTTCTTT. Translating it yields CSARGGTEAFF.